The 11 T cell receptor beta chains given below trace back to one sample, sequenced in a study of blood T cell repertoires in COVID-19. The method was immunoSEQ multiplex PCR; TCRdb's version includes in-frame clones alone and lacks a portion of them. The top ten clones hold roughly 6.8% of a sample with approximately 230,000 clones, approximately 88% of them seen once. The sequenced sample was peripheral blood. Receptors were obtained from a woman aged 25 to 39 with COVID-19, enrolled during active disease.

CDR3 loop: CASSFWGQYSGNTIYF. CDR3 coding DNA: TGTGCCAGCAGTTTCTGGGGACAGTACTCTGGAAACACCATATATTTT. The chain recombines TRBV28 with TRBJ1-3; 7 bases fit TRBD1. V lost 3 bases to trimming and J lost 0 bases; unmatched junction nucleotides: 5. The CDR3 covers 16 residues. The germline gives CDR1 MDHEN, CDR2 SYDVKM.

This chain connects TRBV11-2 to TRBJ1-5; possibly TRBD1 for D (5 bases). CDR1 and CDR2 from the germline V gene are SGHAT and FQNNGV. Trimming shortened V by 1 base and J by 4 bases, and 11 bases separated the two germline ends. The CDR3 runs to 15 residues. The chain's CDR3 is CASSLGVGGNQPQHF. CDR3 DNA sequence: TGTGCCAGCAGCTTAGGGGTGGGGGGGAATCAGCCCCAGCATTTT.

This clone turned up a few times. As DNA, the CDR3 is TGTGCCAGCACTATGCCGGGACAGGGGACCCCCGGGGAGCTGTTTTTT. Protein sequence: CASTMPGQGTPGELFF. This sequence joins TRBV6-6 and TRBJ2-2; TRBD1 matches 10 bases. The germline V gene has CDR1 MNHNY and CDR2 SVGAGI (reference sequence). J lost 6 bases, V lost 7 bases, and 11 bases had no gene match. The CDR3 length is 16 residues.

The gene calls are TRBV3-1 (or the pseudogene TRBV3-2) and TRBJ2-7, with 8 bases that match TRBD2. The V gene's germline CDR1 is LGHDT and CDR2 YNNKEL (reference sequence). V lost 1 base, J lost 1 base, and 15 bases stayed unmatched. The CDR3 is 19 amino acids. The CDR3 spells CASSQGPREAGVPSYEQYF. CDR3 bases: TGTGCCAGCAGCCAAGGCCCGCGGGAGGCGGGGGTCCCATCCTACGAGCAGTACTTC.

The chain recombines TRBV28 with TRBJ1-6, with no clear D. The CDR3 loop spans 14 amino acids. CDR1 MDHEN and CDR2 SYDVKM come from the germline V gene. V lost 3 bases to trimming and J lost 7 bases, with 10 bases between them. CDR3 residues: CASSFPLTNSPLHF. CDR3 in DNA: TGTGCCAGCAGTTTCCCACTCACCAATTCACCCCTCCACTTT.

The chain joins TRBV19 to TRBJ2-1; a possible D gene is TRBD2 (5 bases). Deletions cut 0 bases from V and 1 base from J, with 10 bases between. CDR3 length equals 16 residues. Germline V gene lookup returns CDR1 LNHDA and CDR2 SQIVND (reference sequence). The CDR3 DNA follows: TGTGCCAGTAGTATAGATCACACGGGGTCCTACAATGAGCAGTTCTTC. As protein: CASSIDHTGSYNEQFF.

V is TRBV7-9 and J is TRBJ2-3, with 8 bases that match TRBD1. Germline lookup yields CDR1 SEHNR and CDR2 FQNEAQ (reference sequence). The CDR3 is 17 residues long. V lost 1 base, J lost 2 bases, and 8 bases stayed unmatched. The CDR3 coding sequence is TGTGCCAGCAGCTTAGTGTACGACAGGGGCTCCACAGATACGCAGTATTTT. Amino acid sequence: CASSLVYDRGSTDTQYF.

The chain couples TRBV6-2 or TRBV6-3 to TRBJ2-5, with 9 nucleotides matching TRBD2. This CDR3 is 15 amino acids long. J gave up 7 bases and V 3 bases, and 9 bases lay outside the gene matches. From germline, CDR1 is MNHEY and CDR2 SVGEGT. CDR3 residues: CASSYRLADIGTQYF. CDR3 in DNA: TGTGCCAGCAGTTATCGACTAGCGGATATAGGGACCCAGTACTTC.

The chain uses TRBV6-2 or TRBV6-3 and TRBJ2-7; TRBD2 matches 10 bases. The length of the CDR3 is 15 residues. V lost 6 bases and J lost 0; bases outside the gene matches: 5. CDR1 MNHEY and CDR2 SVGEGT come from the germline V gene. CDR3 loop: CASSYRTSGSYEQYF. The CDR3 DNA follows: TGTGCCAGCAGCTATCGGACTAGCGGCTCCTACGAGCAGTACTTC.

The chain carries TRBV7-9 and TRBJ1-4, with 7 bases identical to TRBD1. This CDR3 is built from 14 residues. Germline V lookup: CDR1 SEHNR, CDR2 FQNEAQ (reference sequence). V shed 5 bases, J shed 7 bases, and the junction held 7 bases outside the gene matches. CDR3 nucleotides: TGTGCCAGCAGCCAAGACAGGGACAGTGAAAAACTGTTTTTT. This encodes CASSQDRDSEKLFF.

The chain employs TRBV28 and TRBJ2-3; TRBD2 matches at 9 bases. This CDR3 contains 17 residues. From germline, CDR1 is MDHEN and CDR2 SYDVKM. J lost 9 bases, V lost 5 bases, and 18 bases had no gene match. The CDR3 loop reads CASSTPNPGLALRTQYF. The CDR3 nucleotides are TGTGCCAGCAGTACCCCCAACCCGGGACTAGCCCTCCGCACGCAGTATTTT. Filled out from reference TRBV28 and TRBJ2-3, the complete variable domain reads DVKVTQSSRYLVKRTGEKVFLECVQDMDHENMFWYRQDPGLGLRLIYFSYDVKMKEKGDIPEGYSVSREKKERFSLILESASTNQTSMYLCASSTPNPGLALRTQYFGPGTRLTVL.